This T cell receptor (beta chain) was obtained from a study of blood T cells in healthy people across ages. Peripheral blood from each donor was collected in a volume of about 10 milliliters. Germline lookup yields CDR1 SGHTA and CDR2 FQGNSA. V dropped 5 bases and J dropped 2; count of bases not matched to a gene: 13. This CDR3 contains 17 residues. The second PCR ran about 6 to 11 cycles with a sample-barcoded 5' primer and J-beta primers. TCRdb re-analysed the 5' RACE reads in MiXCR, keeping a single row per CDR3 protein. The sample lists over 450,000 distinct CDR3 sequences, around 24% occurring once. This same sample was also part of a study on T cells of mothers and their children. That paper states: Approximately 3 million TCR beta reads per child versus over 9.5 million per mother.

The chain couples TRBV7-2 to TRBJ2-3, with 7 nucleotides matching TRBD2. Sequencing input: blood. The TCR comes from a boy aged 10-17 years in good health. CDR3 protein: CASSRNRLALITDTQYF. For the CDR3, the DNA is TGTGCCAGCAGCAGGAACCGACTAGCCCTAATCACAGATACGCAGTATTTT.